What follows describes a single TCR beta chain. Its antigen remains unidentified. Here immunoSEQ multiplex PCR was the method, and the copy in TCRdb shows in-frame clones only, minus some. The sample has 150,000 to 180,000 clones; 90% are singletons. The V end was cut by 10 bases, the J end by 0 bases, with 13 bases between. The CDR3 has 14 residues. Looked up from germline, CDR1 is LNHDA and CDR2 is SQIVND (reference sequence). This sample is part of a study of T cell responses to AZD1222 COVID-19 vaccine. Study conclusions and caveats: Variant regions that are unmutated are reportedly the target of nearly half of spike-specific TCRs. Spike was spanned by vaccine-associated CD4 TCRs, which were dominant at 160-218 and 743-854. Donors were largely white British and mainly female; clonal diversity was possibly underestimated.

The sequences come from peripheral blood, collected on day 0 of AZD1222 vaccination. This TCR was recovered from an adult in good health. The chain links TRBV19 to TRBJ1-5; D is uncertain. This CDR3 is CATVQEYSNQPQHF. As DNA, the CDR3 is TGTGCCACAGTACAAGAGTATAGCAATCAGCCCCAGCATTTT.